This T cell receptor beta chain came from a study of blood T cell repertoires in COVID-19. Background on the study: There were acute and convalescent COVID-19 samples, and they came from the United States, Italy and Spain. PBMCs, B-cell-depleted T cells, or T cells provided the cDNA or gDNA that made up the material.

Original data processing: Quantification of nucleated cells was approximated via reference gene primer amplification. The assay was immunoSEQ multiplex PCR, and TCRdb's table has in-frame clones only and misses some. For V, J and clone size, that table is used; D and trimming come from the DNA. Among approximately 52,000 clones, 75% to 90% were seen once, and the ten largest hold 1% to 1.5%. Germline assignment: CDR1 KGHSH and CDR2 LQKENI. The V and J ends lost 6 bases and 4 bases, in that order; junction bases with no gene match: 6. The CDR3 contains 14 residues. The chain joins TRBV18 to TRBJ2-7; 10 bases are a match to TRBD1. This sequence was found in a man aged 55-75 years with acute or convalescent COVID-19. Sample: peripheral blood. CDR3 DNA: TGTGCCAGCTCGCAACCGGGACAGGGGTACGAGCAGTACTTC. Its protein is CASSQPGQGYEQYF.